This section outlines one T cell receptor (beta chain) sequence together with its context. Antigen specificity is unknown. One junction end does not reproduce the germline sequence, and a read error may be involved. Here immunoSEQ multiplex PCR was the method, and the copy in TCRdb shows in-frame clones only, minus some. The sample includes about 60,000 clones, around 86% of them seen just once. This sample is drawn from a study of OX40 agonist ivuxolimab in advanced cancers. Study at large: All patients had ivuxolimab intravenously every 2 weeks at 0.01 to 10 mg/kg. Regarding the study as a whole: Clones of CD4+ and CD8+ blood T cells grew by week 6 at doses of 0.1 to 3.0 mg/kg. Low normalized T-cell clonal expansion was also seen in some nonresponders.

Specimen: CD4+ or CD8+ T cells sorted from blood, collected in a trial of the OX40 agonist ivuxolimab. This TCR was recovered from an adult with an advanced solid tumor such as melanoma, head and neck, liver or kidney cancer.

CDR3 in amino acids: CASSVGAGQESQYF. CDR3 DNA sequence: TGTGCCAGCAGCGTAGGGGCAGGGCAAGAGAGCCAGTACTTC. The chain recombines TRBV9 with TRBJ2-5; the D gene is possibly TRBD1 (5 bases). The CDR3 runs to 14 residues. Looked up from germline, CDR1 is SGDLS and CDR2 is YYNGEE.